The source of this T cell receptor beta chain is a study of a mutant IDH1 vaccine in newly diagnosed glioma. About the study: The initiation of vaccination occurred 4-6 weeks after radiotherapy alone, or with temozolomide cycles. Treatment recipients were about 62% male and about 40% female, and their mean age was around 40 years.

As for time point: week 23, last vaccination. Each vaccine dose was 300 ug of mutant IDH1 20-mer peptide, with topical imiquimod. With respect to this clone: Antigen unknown.

Profiling relied on immunoSEQ multiplex PCR, and the TCRdb table lists in-frame clones only, not all of them. Of roughly 43,000 clones listed, roughly 80% are singletons. The germline CDR1 and CDR2 sequences are SGHRS and YFSETQ. CDR3 size: 18 residues. J gave up 1 base and V 0 bases, and 11 bases lay outside the gene matches. General observations from the study: There were vaccine-induced immune responses in more than 85% of the patients.

This TCR was sampled from a man aged 50-60 years with glioma. The rearrangement joins TRBV5-1 to TRBJ2-5; the match to TRBD2 covers 8 bases. The specimen was PBMCs, collected from a glioma patient whose treatment included an IDH1 peptide vaccine. DNA of the CDR3: TGCGCCAGCAGCTTGGTACCAAGCGGGCGGGGGGCCCAAGAGACCCAGTACTTC. As protein: CASSLVPSGRGAQETQYF. The variable domain in full, completed from reference TRBV5-1 and TRBJ2-5, reads KAGVTQTPRYLIKTRGQQVTLSCSPISGHRSVSWYQQTPGQGLQFLFEYFSETQRNKGNFPGRFSGRQFSNSRSEMNVSTLELGDSALYLCASSLVPSGRGAQETQYFGPGTRLLVL.